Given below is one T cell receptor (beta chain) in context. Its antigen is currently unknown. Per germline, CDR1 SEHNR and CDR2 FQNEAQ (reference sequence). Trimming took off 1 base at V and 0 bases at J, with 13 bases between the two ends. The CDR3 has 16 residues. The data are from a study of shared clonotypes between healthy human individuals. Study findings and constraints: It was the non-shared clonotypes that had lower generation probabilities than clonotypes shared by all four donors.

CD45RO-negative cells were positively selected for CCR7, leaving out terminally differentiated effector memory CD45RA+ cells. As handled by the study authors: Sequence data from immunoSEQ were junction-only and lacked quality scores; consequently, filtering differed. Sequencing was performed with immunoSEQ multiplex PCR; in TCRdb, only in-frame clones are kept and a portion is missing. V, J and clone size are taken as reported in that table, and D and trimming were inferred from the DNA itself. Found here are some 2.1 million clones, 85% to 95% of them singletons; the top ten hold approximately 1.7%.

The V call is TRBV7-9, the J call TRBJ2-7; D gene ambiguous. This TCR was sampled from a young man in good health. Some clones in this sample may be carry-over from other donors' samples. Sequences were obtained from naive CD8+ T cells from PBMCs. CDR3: CASSLVVDKDSYEQYF. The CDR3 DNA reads TGTGCCAGCAGCTTAGTAGTTGACAAAGACTCCTACGAGCAGTACTTC.